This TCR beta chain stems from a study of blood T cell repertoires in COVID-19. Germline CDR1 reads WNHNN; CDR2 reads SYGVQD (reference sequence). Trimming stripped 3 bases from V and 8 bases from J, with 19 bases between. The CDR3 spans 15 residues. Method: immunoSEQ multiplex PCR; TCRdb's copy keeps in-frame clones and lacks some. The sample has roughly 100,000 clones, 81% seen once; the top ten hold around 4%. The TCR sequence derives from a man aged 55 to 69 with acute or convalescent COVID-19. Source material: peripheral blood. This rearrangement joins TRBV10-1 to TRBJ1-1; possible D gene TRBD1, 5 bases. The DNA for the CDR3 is TGCGCCAGCAGTGACGGGACTTTGAACAGTAACGAAGCTTTCTTT. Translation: CASSDGTLNSNEAFF.